This is a list of T cell receptor beta chains from one sample in a study of cytomegalovirus exposure and HLA in healthy donors. Only in-frame clones appear in the TCRdb table, and some are missing; sequencing was by immunoSEQ multiplex PCR. This table holds about 200,000 clones, 85% found once. Specimen: PBMCs. Receptors originate from a woman between 45 and 60 years old in good health and CMV-seronegative. The CDR3 runs from the conserved cysteine through the conserved F or W. The order of the fields is V gene, clone size, D gene, J gene, CDR3 DNA, CDR3 protein. A D gene is named only where the DNA matches it firmly. Rows may omit the clone size; those that give it use once, few, many or a size class.

TRBV5-6	-	TRBD2	TRBJ2-7	TGTGCCAGCAGCATATTACTAGCGGGAGTATACGAGCAGTACTTC	CASSILLAGVYEQYF
TRBV5-6	-	-	TRBJ2-5	TGTGCCAGCAGCTTGAGGGGGTCCCACCAACGAGGGACCCAGTACTTC	CASSLRGSHQRGTQYF
TRBV6-5	-	TRBD2	TRBJ2-2	TGTGCCAGCACAAGGGACTACCTCACCGGGGAGCTGTTTTTT	CASTRDYLTGELFF
TRBV30	-	-	TRBJ1-1	TGTGCCTGGAAAGGACAGACGATGAACACTGAAGCTTTCTTT	CAWKGQTMNTEAFF
TRBV2	-	-	TRBJ2-5	TGTGCCAGCAGTGGGGGTGGGGGAGGCAGGTTGGAGACCCAGTACTTC	CASSGGGGGRLETQYF
TRBV30	-	-	TRBJ1-1	TGCGGAGGGGAGCACGGGGCGAACACTGAAGCTTTCTTT	CGGEHGANTEAFF
TRBV4-3	-	-	TRBJ2-1	TGCGCCAGCAGCCAAGATGGAGGGAGGGGGGTACAGAATGAGCAGTTCTTC	CASSQDGGRGVQNEQFF
TRBV9	-	-	TRBJ1-3	TGTGCCAGCAGCGCCGTGGGGAGGTCTAACGGAAACACCATATATTTT	CASSAVGRSNGNTIYF
TRBV27	-	TRBD1	TRBJ1-2	TGTGCCAGCAGTTCCTCCGGGACAGGGGGCGACGGCTACACCTTC	CASSSSGTGGDGYTF
TRBV5-1	-	-	TRBJ1-2	TGCGCCAGCAGCTTGGAACGGACTGAGAGGAGCTACACCTTC	CASSLERTERSYTF
TRBV28	-	-	TRBJ1-4	TGTGCCAGCAGTCGACAGACTAATGAAAAACTGTTTTTT	CASSRQTNEKLFF
TRBV27	-	TRBD2	TRBJ2-1	TGTGCCAGCAGCGGGGGGATCTACAATGAGCAGTTCTTC	CASSGGIYNEQFF
TRBV7-9	-	TRBD2	TRBJ2-3	TGTGCCAGCAGCCCAGCATCGCTAGCGGGAGAGGGAGATACGCAGTATTTT	CASSPASLAGEGDTQYF
TRBV5-6	few	TRBD2	TRBJ2-1	TGTGCCAGCAGCCCTAGGACTAGCGGGCCCTACAATGAGCAGTTCTTC	CASSPRTSGPYNEQFF
TRBV28	-	-	TRBJ1-5	TGTGCCAGCAGGGAACAGGGACAGCCCCAGCATTTT	CASREQGQPQHF
TRBV5-1	-	TRBD1	TRBJ2-2	TGCGCCAGCGAGAGGGACAGGGGGGCGTCCGGGGAGCTGTTTTTT	CASERDRGASGELFF